These 15 T cell receptor beta chains were all obtained from the same sample, sequenced in a study of blood T cell repertoires in COVID-19. Measured with immunoSEQ multiplex PCR; TCRdb has only the in-frame clones, and not every one. The repertoire holds 100,000 or so clones, with around 86% as singletons. Sequencing was done on a sample of peripheral blood. The receptor set was obtained from a man between 45 and 60 years old with acute or convalescent COVID-19.

The V gene is TRBV11-2, the J gene TRBJ1-5; 7 nucleotides match TRBD1. V lost 5 bases, J lost 3 bases, and 4 bases stayed unmatched. Germline loops: CDR1 SGHAT, CDR2 FQNNGV. The CDR3 is made up of 14 amino acids. The CDR3 DNA follows: TGTGCCAGCAGCCTTACAGGGGCCAATCAGCCCCAGCATTTT. Its protein is CASSLTGANQPQHF. The entire variable domain, with the rest obtained from reference TRBV11-2 and TRBJ1-5, is as follows: EAGVAQSPRYKIIEKRQSVAFWCNPISGHATLYWYQQILGQGPKLLIQFQNNGVVDDSQLPKDRFSAERLKGVDSTLKIQPAKLEDSAVYLCASSLTGANQPQHFGDGTRLSIL.

The J gene is TRBJ1-6, the V gene TRBV21-1; TRBD1 was called by the table and not checked on the DNA. TRBV21-1 has pseudogene status. CDR3 length: 14 amino acids. CDR3 nucleotide sequence: TGTGCCAGCAGCAGAATACAGGGGGGATCACCCCTCCACTTT. This translates into CASSRIQGGSPLHF.

The V and J genes are TRBV11-2 and TRBJ2-7; D gene ambiguous. CDR3 length equals 13 residues. CDR1 is SGHAT and CDR2 is FQNNGV in the germline V gene. The V gene lost 2 bases and the J gene lost 0 bases, with 5 bases spanning the gap. The DNA of the CDR3 is TGTGCCAGCAGCTTATCAGACTCCTACGAGCAGTACTTC. Residues: CASSLSDSYEQYF.

The chain is built from TRBV5-4 and TRBJ1-4; tentative D call: TRBD1 (5 bases). With 4 bases removed from V and 0 bases from J, the gap between germline ends came to 16 bases. The CDR3 has 17 amino acids. Per germline, CDR1 SGHNT and CDR2 YYREEE (reference sequence). The CDR3 DNA is TGTGCCAGCAGCCGGGGGGGAGACCATGCAACTAATGAAAAACTGTTTTTT. Translated, it gives CASSRGGDHATNEKLFF.

The chain uses TRBV15 and TRBJ2-1, with 7 bases that match TRBD2. In germline, CDR1 is LNHNV, CDR2 YYDKDF (reference sequence). The CDR3 loop spans 16 amino acids. The trim removed 0 bases at V and 5 bases at J, leaving 7 bases unmatched. CDR3: CATSRDRASGHNEQFF. The CDR3, as DNA: TGTGCCACCAGCAGAGATCGGGCTAGCGGCCACAATGAGCAGTTCTTC. The variable domain in full, with the rest retrieved from reference TRBV15 and TRBJ2-1, is DAMVIQNPRYQVTQFGKPVTLSCSQTLNHNVMYWYQQKSSQAPKLLFHYYDKDFNNEADTPDNFQSRRPNTSFCFLDIRSPGLGDTAMYLCATSRDRASGHNEQFFGPGTRLTVL.

The sample holds a few counts of this clone. V and J are TRBV5-8 and TRBJ1-2; 8 bases fit TRBD1. CDR3 size: 12 residues. The V gene's germline CDR1 is SGHTS and CDR2 YDEGEE. With 5 bases clipped from V and 6 bases from J, the junction kept 3 bases outside the gene matches. CDR3 in amino acids: CASSGQGHGYTF. CDR3 nucleotides: TGTGCCAGCAGTGGACAGGGCCATGGCTACACCTTC.

V is TRBV6-5 and J is TRBJ1-2; no reliable D call. V lost 0 bases to trimming and J lost 1 base, with 3 bases between them. The germline V gene encodes CDR1 MNHEY and CDR2 SVGAGI. The CDR3 is 13 residues long. The CDR3 protein is CASSYSLNYGYTF. The CDR3 coding sequence is TGTGCCAGCAGTTACTCTCTTAACTATGGCTACACCTTC.

As for this clone: Additional DNA sequences in this sample encode the identical CDR3. The chain couples TRBV7-3 to TRBJ2-1; TRBD2 matches 10 bases. Looked up from germline, CDR1 is SGHTA and CDR2 is FQGTGA. The trim removed 5 bases at V and 0 bases at J, leaving 1 base unmatched. The CDR3 runs 15 residues. CDR3 protein: CASSPSGSSYNEQFF. CDR3 bases: TGTGCCAGCAGCCCTAGCGGGAGCTCCTACAATGAGCAGTTCTTC.

V usage is TRBV20-1 and J usage is TRBJ1-2; D remains unclear. This CDR3 has 11 amino acids. Per germline, CDR1 DFQATT and CDR2 SNEGSKA (reference sequence). The V end lost 1 base, the J end lost 5 bases, and 5 bases lay between the germline ends. The DNA for the CDR3 is TGCAGTGCTAGAGGGCAGTATGGCTACACCTTC. This gives the protein CSARGQYGYTF.

This chain uses TRBV10-3 with TRBJ2-7; TRBD1 is a possible D gene (6 bases). V dropped 4 bases and J dropped 4 bases, with 14 bases sitting between them. The CDR3 has 14 residues. Germline-derived CDR1 and CDR2 are ENHRY and SYGVKD. Written as DNA, the CDR3 is TGTGCCATCAGTGCAAGTCAGGGGATGTACGAGCAGTACTTC. Amino acids: CAISASQGMYEQYF.

V is TRBV28 and J is TRBJ1-2; tentative D call: TRBD1 (6 bases). Germline assignment: CDR1 MDHEN and CDR2 SYDVKM. The CDR3 sequence is 14 residues long. Trimming left V 5 bases short and J 4 bases short, with 14 bases between. The CDR3 spells CASSVQGASYGYTF. The CDR3 coding sequence is TGTGCCAGCAGTGTACAGGGAGCGAGCTATGGCTACACCTTC.

The J gene is TRBJ2-3, the V gene TRBV28; TRBD1 agrees at 7 bases. The CDR3 sequence is 14 residues long. Germline V CDR1 and CDR2: MDHEN, SYDVKM. V was clipped by 2 bases and J by 4 bases; unmatched bases: 3. CDR3 bases: TGTGCCAGCAGTTTAACAGGGGCCCCAGATACGCAGTATTTT. It specifies CASSLTGAPDTQYF.

This clone was picked up a small number of times. The gene calls are TRBV6-1 and TRBJ1-5; tentatively, D is TRBD1 (6 bases). The length of the CDR3 is 13 residues. CDR1 is MNHNS and CDR2 is SASEGT in the germline V gene. V was shortened by 2 bases and J by 6 bases, with 8 bases between the two germline ends. This CDR3 is CASSETGFQPQHF. The CDR3 DNA sequence: TGTGCCAGCAGTGAAACAGGGTTTCAGCCCCAGCATTTT.

The genes are TRBV7-9 and TRBJ1-1; D is unclear. Trimming took off 4 bases at V and 0 bases at J, with 12 bases between the two ends. The CDR3 loop spans 15 amino acids. Germline V gives CDR1 SEHNR, CDR2 FQNEAQ (reference sequence). The CDR3 nucleotides read TGTGCCAGCAGCTCCAAGGGAGGGTTGAACACTGAAGCTTTCTTT. Its protein is CASSSKGGLNTEAFF.

V is TRBV11-2 and J is TRBJ2-3; unclear D gene. Looked up from germline, CDR1 is SGHAT and CDR2 is FQNNGV. The ends were cut back, 4 bases at V and 1 base at J, with 15 bases in the middle. The CDR3 is 16 residues long. CDR3 sequence: CASSSGPAHGTDTQYF. CDR3 nucleotide sequence: TGTGCCAGCAGCTCGGGTCCAGCTCACGGCACAGATACGCAGTATTTT.